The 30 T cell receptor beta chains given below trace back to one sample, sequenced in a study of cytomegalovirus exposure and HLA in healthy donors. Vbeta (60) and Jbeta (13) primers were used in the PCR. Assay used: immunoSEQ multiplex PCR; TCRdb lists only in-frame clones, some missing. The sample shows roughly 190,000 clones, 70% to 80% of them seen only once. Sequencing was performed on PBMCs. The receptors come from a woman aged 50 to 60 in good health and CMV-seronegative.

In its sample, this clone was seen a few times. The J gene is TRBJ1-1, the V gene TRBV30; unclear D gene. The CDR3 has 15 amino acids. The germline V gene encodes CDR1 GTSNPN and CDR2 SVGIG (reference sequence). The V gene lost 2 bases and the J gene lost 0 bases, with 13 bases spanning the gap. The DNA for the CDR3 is TGTGCCTGGAGTTGGAGTGGGTTTGTGAACACTGAAGCTTTCTTT. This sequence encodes CAWSWSGFVNTEAFF.

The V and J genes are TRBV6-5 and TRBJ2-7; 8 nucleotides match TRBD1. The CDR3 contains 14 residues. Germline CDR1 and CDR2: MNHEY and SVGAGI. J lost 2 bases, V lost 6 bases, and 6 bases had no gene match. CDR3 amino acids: CASRPGTGPYEQYF. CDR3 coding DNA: TGTGCCAGCAGACCCGGGACAGGACCCTACGAGCAGTACTTC.

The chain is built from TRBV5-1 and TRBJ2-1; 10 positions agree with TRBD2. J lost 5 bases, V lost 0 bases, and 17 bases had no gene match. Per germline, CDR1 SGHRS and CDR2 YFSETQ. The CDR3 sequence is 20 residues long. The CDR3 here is CASSLAFRGQWTSGHNEQFF. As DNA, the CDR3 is TGCGCCAGCAGCTTGGCCTTCAGGGGGCAATGGACTAGCGGTCACAATGAGCAGTTCTTC.

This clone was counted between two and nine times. CDR3: CASSARGNDRYGYTF. The CDR3 DNA reads as TGTGCCAGCTCTGCTCGAGGTAATGATCGCTATGGCTACACCTTC. The V call is TRBV18, the J call TRBJ1-2; D gene ambiguous. The CDR3 covers 15 residues. V was shortened by 6 bases and J by 4 bases, with 18 bases between the two germline ends. Germline lookup yields CDR1 KGHSH and CDR2 LQKENI.

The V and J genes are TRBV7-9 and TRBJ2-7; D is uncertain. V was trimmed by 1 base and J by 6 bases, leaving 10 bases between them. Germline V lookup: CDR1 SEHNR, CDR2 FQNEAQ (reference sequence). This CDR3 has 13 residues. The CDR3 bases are TGTGCCAGCAGCTTAGAACTACGAGCCGAGCAGTACTTC. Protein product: CASSLELRAEQYF. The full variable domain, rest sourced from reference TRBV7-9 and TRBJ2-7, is DTGVSQNPRHKITKRGQNVTFRCDPISEHNRLYWYRQTLGQGPEFLTYFQNEAQLEKSRLLSDRFSAERPKGSFSTLEIQRTEQGDSAMYLCASSLELRAEQYFGPGTRLTVT.

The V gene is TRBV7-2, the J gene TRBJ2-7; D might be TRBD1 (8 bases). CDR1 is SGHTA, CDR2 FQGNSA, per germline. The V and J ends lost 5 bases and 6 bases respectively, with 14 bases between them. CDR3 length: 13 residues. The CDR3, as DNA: TGTGCCAGCAGCACAGGGGGGGGAGGCGAGCAGTACTTC. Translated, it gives CASSTGGGGEQYF.

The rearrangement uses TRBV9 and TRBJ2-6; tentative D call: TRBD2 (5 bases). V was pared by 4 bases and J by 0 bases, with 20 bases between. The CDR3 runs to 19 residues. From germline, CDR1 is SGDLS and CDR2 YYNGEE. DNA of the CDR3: TGTGCCAGCAGCCCCCTCCCCCCGGGAATACACTCTGGGGCCAACGTCCTGACTTTC. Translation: CASSPLPPGIHSGANVLTF.

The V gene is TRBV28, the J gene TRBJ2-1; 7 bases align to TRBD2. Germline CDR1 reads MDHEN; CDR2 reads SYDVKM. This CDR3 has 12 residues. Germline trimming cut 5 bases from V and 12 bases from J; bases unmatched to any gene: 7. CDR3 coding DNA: TGTGCCAGCAGTACCCTAGCGGACTGGCAGTTCTTC. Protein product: CASSTLADWQFF.

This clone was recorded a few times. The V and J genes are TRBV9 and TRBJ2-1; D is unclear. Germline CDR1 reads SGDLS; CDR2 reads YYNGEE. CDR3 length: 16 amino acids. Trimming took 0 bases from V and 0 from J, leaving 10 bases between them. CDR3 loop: CASSVASDLSYNEQFF. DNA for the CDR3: TGTGCCAGCAGCGTAGCAAGCGACCTCTCCTACAATGAGCAGTTCTTC.

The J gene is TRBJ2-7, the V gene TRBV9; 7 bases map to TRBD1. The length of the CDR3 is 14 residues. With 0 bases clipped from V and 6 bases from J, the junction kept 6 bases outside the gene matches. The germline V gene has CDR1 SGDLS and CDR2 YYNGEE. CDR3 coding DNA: TGTGCCAGCAGCGTAGATTCGACAGGGATCGAGCAGTACTTC. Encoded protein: CASSVDSTGIEQYF.

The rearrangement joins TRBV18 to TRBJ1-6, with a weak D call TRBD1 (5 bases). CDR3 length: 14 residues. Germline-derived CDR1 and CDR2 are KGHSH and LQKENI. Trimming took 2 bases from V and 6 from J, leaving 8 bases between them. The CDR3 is CASSPETANSPLHF. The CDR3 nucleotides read TGTGCCAGCTCACCAGAGACAGCTAATTCACCCCTCCACTTT.

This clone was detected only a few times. As DNA, the CDR3 is TGTGCCTGGAGTGACAGGGGCGGTGGCTACACCTTC. Its translation is CAWSDRGGGYTF. The V call is TRBV30, the J call TRBJ1-2, with 7 bases fitting TRBD1. From germline, CDR1 is GTSNPN and CDR2 SVGIG (reference sequence). After removal of 1 base from V and 7 bases from J, the junction contained 3 bases not matched to a gene. This CDR3 is 12 amino acids long.

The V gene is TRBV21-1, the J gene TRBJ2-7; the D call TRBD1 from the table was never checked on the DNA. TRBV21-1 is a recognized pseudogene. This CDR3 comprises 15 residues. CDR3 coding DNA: TGTGCCAGCAGCGCCCAAGGGACAGGGGAATACGAGCAGTACTTC. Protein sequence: CASSAQGTGEYEQYF.

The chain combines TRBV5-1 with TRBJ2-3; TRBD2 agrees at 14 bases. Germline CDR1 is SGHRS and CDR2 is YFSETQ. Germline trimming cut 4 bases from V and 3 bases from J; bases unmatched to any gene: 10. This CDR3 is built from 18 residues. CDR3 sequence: CASSLGLAGGSWTDTQYF. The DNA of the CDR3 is TGCGCCAGCAGCCTCGGACTAGCGGGGGGTTCGTGGACAGATACGCAGTATTTT.

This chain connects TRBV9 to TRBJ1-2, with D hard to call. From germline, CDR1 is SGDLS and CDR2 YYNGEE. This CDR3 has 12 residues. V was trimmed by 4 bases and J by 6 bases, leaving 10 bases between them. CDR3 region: CASSMAGDGYTF. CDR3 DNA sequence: TGTGCCAGCAGCATGGCAGGTGATGGCTACACCTTC.

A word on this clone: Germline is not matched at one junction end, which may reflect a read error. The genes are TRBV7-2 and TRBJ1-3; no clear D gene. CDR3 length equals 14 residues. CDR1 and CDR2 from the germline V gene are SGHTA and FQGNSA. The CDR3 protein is CASSPTTRGTTIYF. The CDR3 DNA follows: TGTGCCAGCAGCCCAACGACCCGCGGAACCACCATATATTTT.

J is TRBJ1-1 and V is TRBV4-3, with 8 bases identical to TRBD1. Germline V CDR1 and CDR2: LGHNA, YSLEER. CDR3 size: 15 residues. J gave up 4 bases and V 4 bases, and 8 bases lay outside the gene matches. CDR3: CASSLTRQGFTEAFF. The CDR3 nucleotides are TGCGCCAGCAGCCTCACCAGACAGGGGTTCACTGAAGCTTTCTTT.

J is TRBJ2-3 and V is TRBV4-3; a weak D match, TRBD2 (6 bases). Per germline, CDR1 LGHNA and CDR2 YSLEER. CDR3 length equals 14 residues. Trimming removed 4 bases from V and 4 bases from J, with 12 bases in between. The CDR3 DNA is TGCGCCAGCAGCCCCCTCGGCGGGGCAGATACGCAGTATTTT. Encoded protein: CASSPLGGADTQYF.

The CDR3 loop is CASSPTGRDETQYF. CDR3 DNA: TGTGCCAGCAGCCCGACAGGGCGGGATGAGACCCAGTACTTC. The chain links TRBV11-2 to TRBJ2-5; tentatively, D is TRBD1 (7 bases). This CDR3 is built from 14 residues. Per the germline V gene, CDR1 is SGHAT and CDR2 is FQNNGV. With 5 bases removed from V and 5 bases from J, the gap between germline ends came to 15 bases.

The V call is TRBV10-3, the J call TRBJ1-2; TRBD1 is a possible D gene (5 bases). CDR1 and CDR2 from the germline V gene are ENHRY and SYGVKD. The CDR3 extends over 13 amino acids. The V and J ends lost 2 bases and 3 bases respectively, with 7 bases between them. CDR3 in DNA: TGTGCCATCAGTGAGGCGACAGACTATGGCTACACCTTC. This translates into CAISEATDYGYTF.

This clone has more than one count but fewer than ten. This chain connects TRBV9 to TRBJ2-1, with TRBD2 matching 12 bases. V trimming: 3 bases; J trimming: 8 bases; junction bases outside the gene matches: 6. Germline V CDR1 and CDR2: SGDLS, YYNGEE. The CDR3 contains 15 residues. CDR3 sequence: CASSATSGRVDEQFF. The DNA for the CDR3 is TGTGCCAGCAGCGCGACTAGCGGGAGAGTCGATGAGCAGTTCTTC.

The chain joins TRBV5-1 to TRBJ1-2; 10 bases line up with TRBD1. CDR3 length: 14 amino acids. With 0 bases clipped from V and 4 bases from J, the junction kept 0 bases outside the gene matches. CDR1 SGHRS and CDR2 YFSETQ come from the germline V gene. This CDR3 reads CASSLGQGAYGYTF. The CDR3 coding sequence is TGCGCCAGCAGCTTGGGACAGGGGGCCTATGGCTACACCTTC.

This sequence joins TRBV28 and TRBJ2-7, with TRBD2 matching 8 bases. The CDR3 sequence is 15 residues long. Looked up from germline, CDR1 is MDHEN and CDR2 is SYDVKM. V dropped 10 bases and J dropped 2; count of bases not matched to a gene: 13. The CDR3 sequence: CATNKPGLGAYEQYF. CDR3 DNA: TGTGCCACAAATAAACCGGGACTAGGCGCCTACGAGCAGTACTTC.

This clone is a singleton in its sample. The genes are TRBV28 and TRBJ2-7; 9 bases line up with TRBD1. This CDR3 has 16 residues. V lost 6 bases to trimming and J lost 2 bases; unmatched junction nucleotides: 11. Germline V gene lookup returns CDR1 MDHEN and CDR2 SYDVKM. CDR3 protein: CASSSPGTGLPYEQYF. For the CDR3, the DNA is TGTGCCAGCAGCTCCCCCGGGACAGGGCTACCCTACGAGCAGTACTTC.

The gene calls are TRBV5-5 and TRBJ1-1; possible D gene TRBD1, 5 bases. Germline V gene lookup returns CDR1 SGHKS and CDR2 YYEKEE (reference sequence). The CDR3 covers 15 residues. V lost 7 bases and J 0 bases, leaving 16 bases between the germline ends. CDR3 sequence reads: CASERGRTMNTEAFF. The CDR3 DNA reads TGTGCCAGCGAGCGGGGCCGTACTATGAACACTGAAGCTTTCTTT.

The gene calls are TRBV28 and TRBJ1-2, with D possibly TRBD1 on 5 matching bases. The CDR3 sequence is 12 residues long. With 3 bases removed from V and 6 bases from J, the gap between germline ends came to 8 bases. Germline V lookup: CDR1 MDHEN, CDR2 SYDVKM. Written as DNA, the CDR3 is TGTGCCAGCAGTTTTACAGGAAATGGCTACACCTTC. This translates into CASSFTGNGYTF.

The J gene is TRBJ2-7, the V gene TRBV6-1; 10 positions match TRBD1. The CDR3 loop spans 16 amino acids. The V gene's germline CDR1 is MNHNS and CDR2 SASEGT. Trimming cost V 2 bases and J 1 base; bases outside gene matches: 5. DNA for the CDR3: TGTGCCAGCAGTGAACGGGACAGGGGCTCGTCCTACGAGCAGTACTTC. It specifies CASSERDRGSSYEQYF.

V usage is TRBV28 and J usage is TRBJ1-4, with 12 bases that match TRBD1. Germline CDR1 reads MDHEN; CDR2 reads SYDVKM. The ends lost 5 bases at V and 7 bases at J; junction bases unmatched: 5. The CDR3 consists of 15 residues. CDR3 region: CASSTPGQGAEKLFF. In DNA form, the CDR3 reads TGTGCCAGCAGTACCCCGGGACAGGGGGCTGAAAAACTGTTTTTT.

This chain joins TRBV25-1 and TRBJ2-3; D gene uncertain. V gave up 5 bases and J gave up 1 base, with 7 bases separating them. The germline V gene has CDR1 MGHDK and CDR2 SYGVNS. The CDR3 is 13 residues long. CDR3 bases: TGTGCCAGCAGTCCTTCCCGCACAGATACGCAGTATTTT. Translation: CASSPSRTDTQYF. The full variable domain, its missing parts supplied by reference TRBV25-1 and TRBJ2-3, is EADIYQTPRYLVIGTGKKITLECSQTMGHDKMYWYQQDPGMELHLIHYSYGVNSTEKGDLSSESTVSRIRTEHFPLTLESARPSHTSQYLCASSPSRTDTQYFGPGTRLTVL.

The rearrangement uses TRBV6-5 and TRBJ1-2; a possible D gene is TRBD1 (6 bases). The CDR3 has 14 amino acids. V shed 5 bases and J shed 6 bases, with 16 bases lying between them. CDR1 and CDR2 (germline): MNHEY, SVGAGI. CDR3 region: CASSHKWQGNGYTF. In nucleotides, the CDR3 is TGTGCCAGCAGTCACAAGTGGCAGGGGAATGGCTACACCTTC.